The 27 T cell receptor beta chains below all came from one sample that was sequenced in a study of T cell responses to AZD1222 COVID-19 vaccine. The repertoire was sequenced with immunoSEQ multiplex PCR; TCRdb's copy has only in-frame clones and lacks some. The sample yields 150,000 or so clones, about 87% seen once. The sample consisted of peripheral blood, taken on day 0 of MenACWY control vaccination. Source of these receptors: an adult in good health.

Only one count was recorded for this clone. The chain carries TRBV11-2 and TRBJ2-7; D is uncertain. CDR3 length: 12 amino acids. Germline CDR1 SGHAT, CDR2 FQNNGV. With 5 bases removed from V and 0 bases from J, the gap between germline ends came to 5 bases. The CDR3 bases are TGTGCCAGCAGCGGGCACTCCTACGAGCAGTACTTC. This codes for CASSGHSYEQYF.

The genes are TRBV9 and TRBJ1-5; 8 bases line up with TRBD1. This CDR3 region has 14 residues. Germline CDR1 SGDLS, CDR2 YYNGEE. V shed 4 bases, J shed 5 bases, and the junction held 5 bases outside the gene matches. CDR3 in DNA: TGTGCCAGCAGCAAACAGGGGGGGGATCAGCCCCAGCATTTT. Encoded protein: CASSKQGGDQPQHF. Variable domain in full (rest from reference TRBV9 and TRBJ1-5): DSGVTQTPKHLITATGQRVTLRCSPRSGDLSVYWYQQSLDQGLQFLIQYYNGEERAKGNILERFSAQQFPDLHSELNLSSLELGDSALYFCASSKQGGDQPQHFGDGTRLSIL.

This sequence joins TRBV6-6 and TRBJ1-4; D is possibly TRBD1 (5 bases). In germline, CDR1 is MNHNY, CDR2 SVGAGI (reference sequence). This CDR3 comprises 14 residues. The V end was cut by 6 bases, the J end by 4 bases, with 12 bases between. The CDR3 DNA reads TGTGCCAGCAGGCAGGGACGGATTAATGAAAAACTGTTTTTT. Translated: CASRQGRINEKLFF.

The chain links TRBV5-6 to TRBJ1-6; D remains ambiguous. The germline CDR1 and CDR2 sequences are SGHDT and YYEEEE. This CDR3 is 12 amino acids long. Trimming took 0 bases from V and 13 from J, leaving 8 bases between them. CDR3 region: CASSLALGPLHF. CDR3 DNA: TGTGCCAGCAGCTTGGCCTTGGGCCCCCTCCACTTT.

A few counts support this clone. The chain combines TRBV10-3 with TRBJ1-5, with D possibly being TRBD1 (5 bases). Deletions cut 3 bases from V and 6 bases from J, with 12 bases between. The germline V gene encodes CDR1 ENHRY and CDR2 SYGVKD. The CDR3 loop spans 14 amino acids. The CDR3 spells CAISDRVGGQPQHF. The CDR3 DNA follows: TGTGCCATCAGTGACAGGGTTGGAGGTCAGCCCCAGCATTTT.

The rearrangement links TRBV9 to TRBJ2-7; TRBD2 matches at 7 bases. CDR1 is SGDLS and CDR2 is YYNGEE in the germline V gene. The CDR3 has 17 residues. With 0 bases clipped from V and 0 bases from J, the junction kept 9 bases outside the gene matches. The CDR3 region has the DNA TGTGCCAGCAGCGTAGCTCCCAGCGGGGCAAGCTCCTACGAGCAGTACTTC. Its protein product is CASSVAPSGASSYEQYF.

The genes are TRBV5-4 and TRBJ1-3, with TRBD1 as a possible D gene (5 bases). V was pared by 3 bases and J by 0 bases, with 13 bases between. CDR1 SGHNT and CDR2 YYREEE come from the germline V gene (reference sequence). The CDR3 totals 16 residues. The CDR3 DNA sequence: TGTGCCAGCAGCTCAGGGCACCGACTCTCTGGAAACACCATATATTTT. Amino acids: CASSSGHRLSGNTIYF.

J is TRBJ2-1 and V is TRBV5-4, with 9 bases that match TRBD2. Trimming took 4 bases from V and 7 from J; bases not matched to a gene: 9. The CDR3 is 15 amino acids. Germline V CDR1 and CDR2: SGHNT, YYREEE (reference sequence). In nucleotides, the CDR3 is TGTGCCAGCAGCCCCCGGGAAAGCGGGAGGAATGAGCAGTTCTTC. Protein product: CASSPRESGRNEQFF.

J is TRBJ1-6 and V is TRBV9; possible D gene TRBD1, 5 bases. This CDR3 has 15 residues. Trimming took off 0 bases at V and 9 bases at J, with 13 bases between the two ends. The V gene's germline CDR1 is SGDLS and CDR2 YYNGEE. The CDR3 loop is CASSVVEGIGSPLHF. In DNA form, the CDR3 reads TGTGCCAGCAGCGTAGTAGAGGGGATAGGTTCACCCCTCCACTTT.

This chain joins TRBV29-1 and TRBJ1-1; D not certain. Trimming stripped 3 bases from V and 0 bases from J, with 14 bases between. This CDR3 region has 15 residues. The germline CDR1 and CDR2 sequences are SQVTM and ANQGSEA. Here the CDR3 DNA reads TGCAGCGTTGATTCCCAGACACTCTTGAACACTGAAGCTTTCTTT. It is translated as CSVDSQTLLNTEAFF.

CDR3 in DNA: TGTGCCAGCAGCTCGCAGGGACTAGGAGGTGACTCCTACAATGAGCAGTTCTTC. Translated, it gives CASSSQGLGGDSYNEQFF. This chain connects TRBV7-9 to TRBJ2-1; 8 nucleotides agree with TRBD2. The germline V gene encodes CDR1 SEHNR and CDR2 FQNEAQ (reference sequence). The CDR3 length is 18 residues. The junction had 11 bases not matched to a gene; V was cut back by 4 bases and J by 0 bases.

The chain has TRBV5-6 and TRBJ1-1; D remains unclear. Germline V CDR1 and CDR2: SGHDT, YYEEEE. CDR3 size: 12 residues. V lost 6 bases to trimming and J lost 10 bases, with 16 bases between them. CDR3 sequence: CASTYSTAVAFF. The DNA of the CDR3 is TGTGCCAGCACCTATAGCACAGCCGTAGCTTTCTTT.

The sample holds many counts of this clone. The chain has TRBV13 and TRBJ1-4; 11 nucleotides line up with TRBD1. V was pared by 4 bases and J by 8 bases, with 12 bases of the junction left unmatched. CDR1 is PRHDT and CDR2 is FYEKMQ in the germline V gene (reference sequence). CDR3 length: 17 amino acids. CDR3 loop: CASSSSNRGQGAEKLFF. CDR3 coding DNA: TGTGCCAGCAGCTCGTCGAATCGCGGACAGGGGGCAGAAAAACTGTTTTTT.

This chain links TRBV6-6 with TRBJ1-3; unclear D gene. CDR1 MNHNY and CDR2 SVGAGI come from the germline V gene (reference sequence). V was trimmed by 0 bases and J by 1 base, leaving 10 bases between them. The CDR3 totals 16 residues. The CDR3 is CASSYSGPSSGNTIYF. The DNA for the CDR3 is TGTGCCAGCAGTTACTCAGGCCCGAGTTCTGGAAACACCATATATTTT.

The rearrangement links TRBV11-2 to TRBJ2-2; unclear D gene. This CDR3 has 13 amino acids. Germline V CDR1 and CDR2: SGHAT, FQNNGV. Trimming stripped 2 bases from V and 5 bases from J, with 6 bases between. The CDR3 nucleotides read TGTGCCAGCAGCTTATATACGACCGGGGAGCTGTTTTTT. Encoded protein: CASSLYTTGELFF.

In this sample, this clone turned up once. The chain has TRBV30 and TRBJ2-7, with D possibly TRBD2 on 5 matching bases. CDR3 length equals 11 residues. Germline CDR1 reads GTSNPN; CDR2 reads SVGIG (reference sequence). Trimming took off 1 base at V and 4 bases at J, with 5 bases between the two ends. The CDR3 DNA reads TGTGCCTGGAGTGGGGAGTACGAGCAGTACTTC. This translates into CAWSGEYEQYF. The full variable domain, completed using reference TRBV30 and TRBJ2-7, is SQTIHQWPATLVQPVGSPLSLECTVEGTSNPNLYWYRQAAGRGLQLLFYSVGIGQISSEVPQNLSASRPQDRQFILSSKKLLLSDSGFYLCAWSGEYEQYFGPGTRLTVT.

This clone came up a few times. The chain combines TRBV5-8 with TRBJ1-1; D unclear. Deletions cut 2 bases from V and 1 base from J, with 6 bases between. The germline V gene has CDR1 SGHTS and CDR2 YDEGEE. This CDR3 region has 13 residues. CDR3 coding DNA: TGTGCCAGCAGCTTCTACGCGAACACTGAAGCTTTCTTT. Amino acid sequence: CASSFYANTEAFF. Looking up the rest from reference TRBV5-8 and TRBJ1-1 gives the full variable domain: EAGVTQSPTHLIKTRGQQATLRCSPISGHTSVYWYQQALGLGLQFLLWYDEGEERNRGNFPPRFSGRQFPNYSSELNVNALELEDSALYLCASSFYANTEAFFGQGTRLTVV.

Here the CDR3 reads CASSSLRDRANEKLFF. The DNA of the CDR3 is TGTGCCAGCAGTTCCCTCCGGGACAGGGCGAATGAAAAACTGTTTTTT. V is TRBV28 and J is TRBJ1-4; 9 bases are shared with TRBD1. The length of the CDR3 is 16 residues. CDR1 and CDR2 (germline): MDHEN, SYDVKM. The V and J ends lost 4 bases and 5 bases, in that order; junction bases with no gene match: 8.

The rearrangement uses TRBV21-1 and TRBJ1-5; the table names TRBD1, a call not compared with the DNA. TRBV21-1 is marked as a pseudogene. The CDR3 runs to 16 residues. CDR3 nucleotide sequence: TGTGCCAGCATCAAGGGCAGGGAAAAGTGGAATCAGCCCCAGCATTTT. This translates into CASIKGREKWNQPQHF.

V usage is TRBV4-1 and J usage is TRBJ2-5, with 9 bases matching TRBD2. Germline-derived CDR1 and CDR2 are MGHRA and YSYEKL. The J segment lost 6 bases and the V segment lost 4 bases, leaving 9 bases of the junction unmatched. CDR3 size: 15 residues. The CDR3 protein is CASSPARGGQQTQYF. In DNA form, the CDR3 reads TGCGCCAGCAGCCCGGCGCGGGGGGGGCAACAGACCCAGTACTTC.

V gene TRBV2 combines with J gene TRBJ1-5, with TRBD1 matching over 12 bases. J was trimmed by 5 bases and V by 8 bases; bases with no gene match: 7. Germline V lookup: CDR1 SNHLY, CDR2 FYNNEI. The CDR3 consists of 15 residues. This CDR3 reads CASGGTGGADQPQHF. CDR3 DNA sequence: TGTGCCAGCGGAGGGACAGGGGGCGCCGATCAGCCCCAGCATTTT.

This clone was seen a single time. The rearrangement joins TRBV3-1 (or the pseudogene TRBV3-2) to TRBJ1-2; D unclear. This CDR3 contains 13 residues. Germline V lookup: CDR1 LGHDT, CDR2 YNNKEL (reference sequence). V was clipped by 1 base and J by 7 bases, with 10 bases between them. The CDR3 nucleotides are TGTGCCAGCAGCCAAGGCCCAGCTGGTGGCTACACCTTC. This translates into CASSQGPAGGYTF.

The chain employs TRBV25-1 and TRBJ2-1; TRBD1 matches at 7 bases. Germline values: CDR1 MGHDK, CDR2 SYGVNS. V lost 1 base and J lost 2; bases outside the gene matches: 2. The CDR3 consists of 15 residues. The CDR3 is CASSESGQTYNEQFF. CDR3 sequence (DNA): TGTGCCAGCAGTGAATCGGGACAGACCTACAATGAGCAGTTCTTC.

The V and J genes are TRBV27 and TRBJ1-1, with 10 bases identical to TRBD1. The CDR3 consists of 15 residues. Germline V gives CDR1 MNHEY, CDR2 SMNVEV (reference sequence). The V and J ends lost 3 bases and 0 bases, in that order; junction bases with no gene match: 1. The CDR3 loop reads CASSLTGGLNTEAFF. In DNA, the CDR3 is TGTGCCAGCAGTTTGACAGGGGGCCTGAACACTGAAGCTTTCTTT.

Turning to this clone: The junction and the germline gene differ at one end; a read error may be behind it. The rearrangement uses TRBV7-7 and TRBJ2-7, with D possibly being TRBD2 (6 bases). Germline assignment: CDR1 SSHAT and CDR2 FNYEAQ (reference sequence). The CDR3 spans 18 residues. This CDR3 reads CASSLVFVGLLRSYEQYF. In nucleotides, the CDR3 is TGTGCTAGCAGCTTAGTGTTTGTGGGACTCCTACGCTCCTACGAGCAGTACTTC.

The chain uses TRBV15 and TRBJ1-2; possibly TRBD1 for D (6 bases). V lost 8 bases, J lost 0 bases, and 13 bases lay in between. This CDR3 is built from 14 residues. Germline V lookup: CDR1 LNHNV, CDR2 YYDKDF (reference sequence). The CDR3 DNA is TGTGCCACCTCAAGGGGGGAGTCTAACTATGGCTACACCTTC. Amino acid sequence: CATSRGESNYGYTF.

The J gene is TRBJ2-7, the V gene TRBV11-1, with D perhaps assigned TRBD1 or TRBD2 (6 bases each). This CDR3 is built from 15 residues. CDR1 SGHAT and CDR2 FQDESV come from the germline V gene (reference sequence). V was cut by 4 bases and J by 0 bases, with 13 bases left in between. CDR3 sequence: CASSSGAVSSYEQYF. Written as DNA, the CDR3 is TGTGCCAGCAGCTCGGGGGCGGTGAGCTCCTACGAGCAGTACTTC.